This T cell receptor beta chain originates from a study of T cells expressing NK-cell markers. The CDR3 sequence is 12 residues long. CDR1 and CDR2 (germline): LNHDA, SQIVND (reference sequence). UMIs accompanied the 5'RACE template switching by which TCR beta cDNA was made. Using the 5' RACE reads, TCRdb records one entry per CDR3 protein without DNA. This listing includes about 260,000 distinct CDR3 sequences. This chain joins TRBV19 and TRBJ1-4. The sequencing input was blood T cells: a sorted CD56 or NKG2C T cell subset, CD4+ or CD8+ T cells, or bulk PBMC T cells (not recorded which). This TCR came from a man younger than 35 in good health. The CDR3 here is CASSTRDEKLFF. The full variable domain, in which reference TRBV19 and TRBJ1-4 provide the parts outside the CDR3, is DGGITQSPKYLFRKEGQNVTLSCEQNLNHDAMYWYRQDPGQGLRLIYYSQIVNDFQKGDIAEGYSVSREKKESFPLTVTSAQKNPTAFYLCASSTRDEKLFFGSGTQLSVL.